This T cell receptor beta chain came from a study of cytomegalovirus exposure and HLA in healthy donors. General study points: In a later analysis, a genetic analysis reported fewer productive-TCR N-insertions in an Asian-associated ancestry cluster than the cohort average.

The sample holds a few counts of this clone. Its antigen is still unknown. PCR used 60 Vbeta primers and 13 Jbeta primers. In the authors' workflow: Later analysis identified some 80 million unique TCR beta chains, about 11 million shared. Using immunoSEQ multiplex PCR, the repertoire was profiled, and TCRdb retains in-frame clones only, with some absent. V and J calls and clone size follow that table, whereas D and trimming were derived from the DNA. The sample lists 150,000 to 200,000 clones; 82% were seen once. Germline V gene sequence: CDR1 MDHEN, CDR2 SYDVKM. The CDR3 consists of 18 residues. The V gene end was trimmed by 3 bases and the J gene end by 8 bases; junction bases not matched to a gene: 10.

V is TRBV28 and J is TRBJ2-4; 16 bases match TRBD2. Input material: PBMCs. The source of this sequence is a man aged 40-49 years in good health and CMV-seronegative. Here the CDR3 DNA reads TGTGCCAGCAGTTTGGGGACTAGCGGGAGGGCCTTGGGGTACATTCAGTACTTC. Its protein is CASSLGTSGRALGYIQYF.